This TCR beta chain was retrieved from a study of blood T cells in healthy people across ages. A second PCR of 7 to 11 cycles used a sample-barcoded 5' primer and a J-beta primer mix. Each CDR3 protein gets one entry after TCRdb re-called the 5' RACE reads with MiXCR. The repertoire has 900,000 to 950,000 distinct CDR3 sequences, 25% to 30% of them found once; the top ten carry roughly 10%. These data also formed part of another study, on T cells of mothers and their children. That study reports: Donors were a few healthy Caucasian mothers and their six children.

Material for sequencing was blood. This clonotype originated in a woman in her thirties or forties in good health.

The CDR3 is CASSQEPLAGNNEQYF. The DNA of the CDR3 is TGCGCCAGCAGCCAAGAACCCCTAGCGGGGAACAATGAGCAGTACTTC. The chain uses TRBV4-3 and TRBJ2-5; 9 bases line up with TRBD2. There are 16 residues in the CDR3. The V gene's germline CDR1 is LGHNA and CDR2 YSLEER. J lost 11 bases, V lost 0 bases, and 13 bases had no gene match.